Sequencing of this TCR beta chain was carried out in a study of cytomegalovirus exposure and HLA in healthy donors. Germline trimming cut 4 bases from V and 3 bases from J; bases unmatched to any gene: 3. Germline assignment: CDR1 SGHRS and CDR2 YFSETQ. CDR3 size: 14 residues. Primers for the PCR totalled 60 Vbeta and 13 Jbeta. Some clones are missing from TCRdb's copy, which holds only in-frame ones; the method was immunoSEQ multiplex PCR. The sample records around 130,000 clones, 77% being singletons. General study results and limits: Cytomegalovirus association was listed for under 200 TCR beta chains. In vitro assays verified that a few CMV-associated chains recognized CMV antigens specifically. After further analysis at a later stage, around 17,000 TCR beta sequences were associated with HLA alleles at 0.05 false discovery rate. The presence/absence work took it that sequencing depth was about the same across donors.

As regards this clone: The antigen is undetermined. This CDR3 is also generated by other DNA sequences in the sample.

The specimen was PBMCs. This receptor was obtained from a man aged 18 to 29 in good health and CMV-seropositive. The rearrangement uses TRBV5-1 and TRBJ2-3, with TRBD1 matching over 9 bases. The chain's CDR3 is CASSIGQGTDTQYF. DNA for the CDR3: TGCGCCAGCAGCATCGGACAGGGGACAGATACGCAGTATTTT.